A single sample is the source of the 27 T cell receptor beta chains below, sequenced in a study of identical twins. Via MiXCR, TCRdb re-called the 5' RACE reads, giving one row per CDR3 protein. There are hundreds of thousands of distinct CDR3 sequences in the sample; approximately 13% occur only once, and about 1.5% lies in the top ten. These data also formed part of another study, on yellow fever vaccine responses in identical twins.

The sequenced sample was PBMCs. Every receptor here comes from a woman aged 18-35 years in good health.

The chain recombines TRBV5-6 with TRBJ2-7; 7 nucleotides match TRBD1. The germline CDR1 and CDR2 sequences are SGHDT and YYEEEE. The CDR3 extends over 14 amino acids. J was trimmed by 6 bases and V by 2 bases; bases with no gene match: 8. CDR3 protein: CASSFYRGFGEQYV. The CDR3 DNA sequence: TGTGCCAGCAGCTTCTACAGGGGTTTCGGCGAGCAGTACGTC.

V usage is TRBV4-2 and J usage is TRBJ1-6, with D hard to call. Germline CDR1 is LGHNA and CDR2 is YNFKEQ. The length of the CDR3 is 18 residues. V lost 0 bases and J 0 bases, leaving 12 bases between the germline ends. The CDR3 nucleotides are TGTGCCAGCAGCCAAGATGAGGCCGGTAGCTCCTATAATTCACCCCTCCACTTT. Amino acid sequence: CASSQDEAGSSYNSPLHF.

This clonotype was found a few times. This chain uses TRBV10-3 with TRBJ2-7; D is perhaps TRBD1 (6 bases). This CDR3 has 12 residues. Germline loops: CDR1 ENHRY, CDR2 SYGVKD. Trimming shortened V by 10 bases and J by 1 base, and 11 bases separated the two germline ends. The CDR3 DNA is TGTGCCACAGGGGACGTATCCTACGAGCAGTACGTC. Its protein is CATGDVSYEQYV.

The chain combines TRBV29-1 with TRBJ2-7; no definite D call. The CDR3 has 13 residues. The ends were cut back, 2 bases at V and 3 bases at J, with 11 bases in the middle. Germline V gives CDR1 SQVTM, CDR2 ANQGSEA. CDR3 nucleotides: TGCAGCGTTGAAATACAGTCCGGCTACGAGCAGTACTTC. This encodes CSVEIQSGYEQYF.

This clonotype was seen a few times. The rearrangement uses TRBV10-2 and TRBJ2-5; D is possibly TRBD2 (5 bases). Trimming stripped 11 bases from V and 2 bases from J, with 12 bases between. This CDR3 has 12 residues. CDR1 and CDR2 from the germline V gene are WSHSY and SAAADI. This chain's CDR3 is CACLEAQETQYF. CDR3 in DNA: TGCGCCTGTTTGGAGGCTCAAGAGACCCAGTACTTC.

This clonotype appeared a few times. In DNA, the CDR3 is TGTGCCACCAGTGATTTATTAGGACAGCCCCAGCATTTT. Translation: CATSDLLGQPQHF. This sequence joins TRBV24-1 and TRBJ1-5; no definite D call. Germline V gives CDR1 KGHDR, CDR2 SFDVKD. The CDR3 consists of 13 residues. Trimming removed 1 base at V and 7 bases at J, with 7 bases between.

The table lists this clonotype with a few counts. The gene calls are TRBV18 and TRBJ1-3, with 12 bases that match TRBD1. The CDR3 has 15 amino acids. Germline assignment: CDR1 KGHSH and CDR2 LQKENI. J lost 8 bases, V lost 3 bases, and 5 bases had no gene match. CDR3 sequence reads: CASSPGQGARYTIYF. The CDR3 coding sequence is TGTGCCAGCTCACCGGGACAGGGGGCAAGATACACCATATATTTT.

At least ten counts were recorded for this clonotype. This chain uses TRBV5-1 with TRBJ1-2, with 7 nucleotides matching TRBD1. Germline assignment: CDR1 SGHRS and CDR2 YFSETQ. Losses at the gene ends were 4 bases for V and 4 bases for J; bases not matched to a gene: 7. The CDR3 runs to 14 residues. The CDR3 coding sequence is TGCGCCAGCAGCCATGACAGGGAGGTCTATGGCTACACCTTC. This gives the protein CASSHDREVYGYTF.

In this sample, this clonotype turned up a few times. The DNA for the CDR3 is TGTGCCACCCTGGGTACTGAAGCTTTCTTT. It translates to CATLGTEAFF. This sequence joins TRBV10-3 and TRBJ1-1; D is unclear. Deletions cut 10 bases from V and 5 bases from J, with 8 bases between. The V gene's germline CDR1 is ENHRY and CDR2 SYGVKD. The CDR3 contains 10 residues.

This clonotype came up many times. The chain links TRBV20-1 to TRBJ1-5; a possible D gene is TRBD1 (5 bases). The CDR3 contains 13 residues. Trimming removed 6 bases at V and 0 bases at J, with 9 bases between. Germline values: CDR1 DFQATT, CDR2 SNEGSKA (reference sequence). The CDR3 sequence: CSAGGPSNQPQHF. The CDR3 nucleotides read TGCAGTGCGGGGGGACCTAGCAATCAGCCCCAGCATTTT.

The V gene is TRBV20-1, the J gene TRBJ2-7, with 8 bases lining up with TRBD2. The CDR3 is made up of 20 amino acids. Looked up from germline, CDR1 is DFQATT and CDR2 is SNEGSKA (reference sequence). V gave up 0 bases and J gave up 0 bases; unmatched junction bases: 19. In DNA form, the CDR3 reads TGCAGTGCTAGAGAATCGGCCCCTCGTGGACGGGGGGGCTCCTCCTACGAGCAGTACGTC. Protein: CSARESAPRGRGGSSYEQYV.

This clonotype was counted a few times. The rearrangement joins TRBV24-1 to TRBJ1-4, with D unclear. Germline V gene lookup returns CDR1 KGHDR and CDR2 SFDVKD. The CDR3 covers 16 residues. The V end lost 5 bases, the J end lost 8 bases, and 20 bases lay between the germline ends. The CDR3 spells CATSGSPDGREEKLFF. The DNA of the CDR3 is TGTGCCACCAGTGGGTCCCCCGACGGGAGGGAAGAAAAACTGTTTTTT.

A few counts support this clonotype. This chain uses TRBV14 with TRBJ2-7, with 9 bases identical to TRBD1. V was clipped by 4 bases and J by 7 bases; unmatched bases: 5. CDR3 length: 13 amino acids. CDR1 SGHDN and CDR2 FVKESK come from the germline V gene. CDR3 in amino acids: CASSPTTGGEQYF. For the CDR3, the DNA is TGTGCCAGCAGCCCTACGACAGGGGGGGAGCAGTACTTC.

The V and J genes are TRBV28 and TRBJ1-2; 9 bases map to TRBD1. The CDR3 sequence is 14 residues long. V lost 6 bases, J lost 2 bases, and 4 bases stayed unmatched. The germline V gene encodes CDR1 MDHEN and CDR2 SYDVKM. As DNA, the CDR3 is TGTGCCAGCAGCGGGACAGGGAGAAACTATGGCTACACCTTC. Amino acid sequence: CASSGTGRNYGYTF.

J is TRBJ2-5 and V is TRBV21-1; TRBD1 is the table's D call and was not checked against the DNA. TRBV21-1 is a pseudogene. The CDR3 has 18 residues. CDR3 in amino acids: CASSKEWWQGPIAETQYF. The CDR3 coding sequence is TGTGCCAGCAGCAAAGAATGGTGGCAGGGTCCGATAGCGGAGACCCAGTACTTC.

The rearrangement uses TRBV2 and TRBJ2-5; D may be TRBD2 (6 bases). The CDR3 is made up of 14 amino acids. Between the trimmed V and J ends, which lost 10 bases and 4 bases, there was a span of 19 bases. CDR1 and CDR2 (germline): SNHLY, FYNNEI. This CDR3 reads CAIWDWAPLETQYF. The CDR3, as DNA: TGTGCCATCTGGGACTGGGCCCCCCTAGAGACCCAGTACTTC.

This clonotype was counted ten times or more. V usage is TRBV13 and J usage is TRBJ2-3; D may be TRBD2 (5 bases). Trimming took 6 bases from V and 3 from J, leaving 10 bases between them. Germline V gene data show CDR1 as PRHDT and CDR2 as FYEKMQ (reference sequence). The CDR3 has 13 amino acids. CDR3 amino acids: CASSRKRTDTQYF. CDR3 DNA sequence: TGTGCCAGCAGTAGAAAGCGGACAGATACGCAGTATTTT.

V gene TRBV20-1 combines with J gene TRBJ2-7; D gene uncertain. Trimming left V 2 bases short and J 4 bases short, with 9 bases between. CDR1 is DFQATT and CDR2 is SNEGSKA in the germline V gene (reference sequence). The CDR3 loop spans 12 amino acids. CDR3: CSARFVGYEQYV. DNA of the CDR3: TGCAGTGCTAGATTTGTAGGGTACGAGCAGTACGTC.

The chain carries TRBV11-2 and TRBJ2-5; no clear D gene. CDR1 and CDR2 (germline): SGHAT, FQNNGV. The CDR3 sequence is 13 residues long. Trimming removed 5 bases from V and 0 bases from J, with 7 bases in between. The CDR3 bases are TGTGCCAGCAGCAACCCGTACCAAGAGACCCAGTACTTC. Residues: CASSNPYQETQYF.

The sample holds a few counts of this clonotype. The chain employs TRBV20-1 and TRBJ2-1, with 12 bases identical to TRBD2. The ends lost 1 base at V and 14 bases at J; junction bases unmatched: 3. Germline CDR1 reads DFQATT; CDR2 reads SNEGSKA (reference sequence). The CDR3 totals 12 residues. The CDR3 loop is CSARGLAGEKFF. The CDR3, as DNA: TGCAGTGCTAGAGGACTAGCGGGGGAGAAGTTCTTC.

The table lists this clonotype with many counts. A read error may account for a junction end that differs from germline. The chain combines TRBV7-9 with TRBJ1-1, with TRBD1 as a possible D gene (6 bases). The CDR3 runs 16 residues. The V gene's germline CDR1 is SEHNR and CDR2 FQNEAQ (reference sequence). Written as DNA, the CDR3 is TGTGCCAGCAGCTTAGGGTTAGTCGGGGGGGCTACGCCCCCCCGGTTT. It specifies CASSLGLVGGATPPRF.

This clonotype showed up just a few times. The chain couples TRBV4-1 to TRBJ2-2; 8 positions match TRBD2. This CDR3 is 16 amino acids long. The V gene's germline CDR1 is MGHRA and CDR2 YSYEKL. V shed 4 bases, J shed 3 bases, and the junction held 7 bases outside the gene matches. The CDR3 is CASSPNRRGDTGELFF. Written as DNA, the CDR3 is TGCGCCAGCAGCCCTAACCGGCGGGGGGACACCGGGGAGCTGTTTTTT.

This chain uses TRBV12-3 or TRBV12-4 with TRBJ2-1; a weak D match, TRBD2 (6 bases). The CDR3 totals 16 residues. V was cut by 0 bases and J by 4 bases, with 13 bases left in between. CDR3 in amino acids: CASSLAHGSGYNEQFF. Here the CDR3 DNA reads TGTGCCAGCAGTTTAGCGCATGGTAGCGGATACAATGAGCAGTTCTTC.

J is TRBJ1-2 and V is TRBV28, with D unresolved. V lost 2 bases, J lost 4 bases, and 5 bases lay in between. The germline V gene encodes CDR1 MDHEN and CDR2 SYDVKM. This CDR3 region has 12 residues. CDR3 coding DNA: TGTGCCAGCAGTTTAACGGTCTATGGCTACACCTTC. Translated, it gives CASSLTVYGYTF.

This clonotype was seen more than once but under ten times. This rearrangement joins TRBV6-1 to TRBJ1-6; D is ambiguous. Germline V lookup: CDR1 MNHNS, CDR2 SASEGT. V lost 6 bases, J lost 9 bases, and 21 bases lay in between. CDR3 size: 16 residues. In DNA form, the CDR3 reads TGTGCCAGCAGAAACACCGTAGGTTCTAATTCTTCACCCCTCCACTTT. Residues: CASRNTVGSNSSPLHF.

The rearrangement joins TRBV15 to TRBJ2-3; D possibly corresponds to TRBD2 (6 bases). This CDR3 contains 15 residues. CDR1 is LNHNV, CDR2 YYDKDF, per germline (reference sequence). Between the trimmed V and J ends, which lost 8 bases and 2 bases, there was a span of 17 bases. For the CDR3, the DNA is TGTGCCACCCCCTCCCGCGGGATCCCCACAGATACGCAGTATTTT. This gives the protein CATPSRGIPTDTQYF.

The gene calls are TRBV27 and TRBJ2-7; the match to TRBD1 covers 11 bases. This CDR3 contains 15 residues. Looked up from germline, CDR1 is MNHEY and CDR2 is SMNVEV (reference sequence). Unmatched junction bases numbered 5, after V lost 3 bases and J lost 4 bases. The CDR3 is CASSFNGQGAYEQYV. CDR3 sequence (DNA): TGTGCCAGCAGTTTCAATGGACAGGGGGCATACGAGCAGTACGTC.